The 23 T cell receptor beta chains below all came from one sample that was sequenced in a study of blood T cells in healthy people across ages. The second PCR ran roughly 7 to 11 cycles with a sample-barcoded 5' primer and J-beta primers. Via MiXCR, TCRdb re-called the 5' RACE reads, giving one row per CDR3 protein. The table records over 950,000 distinct CDR3 sequences, 45% to 60% of them present only once. Sequencing was performed on blood. Source of these receptors: a woman aged 60-75 years in good health.

The V call is TRBV24-1, the J call TRBJ2-2; D is undetermined. Germline values: CDR1 KGHDR, CDR2 SFDVKD. The germline V and J ends were trimmed by 6 bases and 5 bases, with 6 bases remaining between them. The CDR3 sequence is 12 residues long. DNA of the CDR3: TGTGCCACCAGTCCCTTAACCGGGGAGCTGTTTTTT. Protein sequence: CATSPLTGELFF.

The rearrangement uses TRBV29-1 and TRBJ2-3, with D uncertain. The CDR3 contains 12 residues. Trimming cost V 4 bases and J 5 bases, with 10 bases left between them. Germline CDR1 is SQVTM and CDR2 is ANQGSEA. The CDR3 loop reads CSVVMVGDTQYF. The CDR3 DNA reads TGCAGCGTTGTGATGGTGGGAGATACGCAGTATTTT.

The rearrangement links TRBV12-3 or TRBV12-4 to TRBJ2-7, with D unresolved. Trimming took 4 bases from V and 3 from J, leaving 13 bases between them. There are 14 residues in the CDR3. The CDR3 loop is CASSWSVVIYEQYF. The DNA of the CDR3 is TGTGCCAGCAGTTGGTCAGTGGTAATCTACGAGCAGTACTTC.

This chain connects TRBV15 to TRBJ1-2, with TRBD1 as a possible D gene (5 bases). The CDR3 runs 14 residues. V was shortened by 0 bases and J by 7 bases, with 12 bases between the two germline ends. Germline lookup yields CDR1 LNHNV and CDR2 YYDKDF (reference sequence). Here the CDR3 reads CATSRDRTGLGYTF. Here the CDR3 DNA reads TGTGCCACCAGCAGAGATCGAACAGGACTTGGCTACACCTTC.

In regard to this clonotype: Relative to the germline gene, one junction end is altered; a read error may explain this. This sequence joins TRBV11-2 and TRBJ2-5; no clear D gene. CDR3 length: 14 residues. Germline V gene sequence: CDR1 SGHAT, CDR2 FQNNGV. CDR3 coding DNA: TGTGCCGGCAGCCATGGACGGAACCAAGAGACCCAGTACTTC. Protein sequence: CAGSHGRNQETQYF.

The genes are TRBV28 and TRBJ2-7; 7 bases are shared with TRBD1. The CDR3 loop spans 15 amino acids. Germline assignment: CDR1 MDHEN and CDR2 SYDVKM. Trimming cost V 8 bases and J 3 bases; bases outside gene matches: 13. CDR3 loop: CASCTSGTAYYEQYF. For the CDR3, the DNA is TGTGCCAGCTGCACTTCCGGGACAGCCTACTACGAGCAGTACTTC.

The J gene is TRBJ2-5, the V gene TRBV12-3 or TRBV12-4, with 8 bases lining up with TRBD1. The junction had 7 bases not matched to a gene; V was cut back by 6 bases and J by 4 bases. This CDR3 is 14 amino acids long. In DNA, the CDR3 is TGTGCCAGCAGGGCGACAGGGGTGCGAGAGACCCAGTACTTC. Translating gives CASRATGVRETQYF.

The chain has TRBV6-2 or TRBV6-3 and TRBJ2-4; the D call may be TRBD1 or TRBD2 (5 bases each). The tail of the sequence fits TRBJ2-7 better, so the J call may be wrong. In germline, CDR1 is MNHEY, CDR2 SVGEGT. CDR3 length: 14 residues. The CDR3 loop is CASSYAGSVYEQYF. The CDR3 DNA is TGTGCCAGCAGTTACGCAGGGAGTGTATACGAGCAGTACTTC.

Remarks on this clonotype: At one boundary the junction diverges from the germline segment, which might be a read error. The chain uses TRBV28 and TRBJ1-1; 7 positions agree with TRBD1. Germline V gives CDR1 MDHEN, CDR2 SYDVKM. This CDR3 has 12 residues. CDR3 sequence: CSIGGAANAAFF. CDR3 DNA: TGCTCGATAGGGGGCGCAGCAAATGCAGCTTTCTTT.

In its sample, this clonotype was seen a few times. The V and J genes are TRBV15 and TRBJ2-3; D possibly corresponds to TRBD2 (5 bases). The CDR3 totals 18 residues. Germline-derived CDR1 and CDR2 are LNHNV and YYDKDF (reference sequence). The V end lost 1 base, the J end lost 0 bases, and 17 bases lay between the germline ends. The CDR3 region has the DNA TGTGCCACCAGCAGAGTGGGCGGGCGGCCTTCTAGCACAGATACGCAGTATTTT. This codes for CATSRVGGRPSSTDTQYF.

This clonotype has a handful of counts. V is TRBV24-1 and J is TRBJ2-3; 7 bases match TRBD2. Germline loops: CDR1 KGHDR, CDR2 SFDVKD. V shed 7 bases and J 3 bases; nucleotides not matched to a gene: 9. The CDR3 loop spans 15 amino acids. Here the CDR3 DNA reads TGTGCCACCAGCGGGCGGGAGAGGGCTACAGATACGCAGTATTTT. Translating gives CATSGRERATDTQYF.

This clonotype came up a few times. The rearrangement uses TRBV6-2 or TRBV6-3 and TRBJ2-3; 12 bases agree with TRBD2. Per germline, CDR1 MNHEY and CDR2 SVGEGT. The V and J ends lost 6 bases and 8 bases, in that order; junction bases with no gene match: 9. CDR3 length: 15 amino acids. Here the CDR3 reads CASSVTSGSRVTQYF. The CDR3 DNA is TGTGCCAGCAGCGTGACTAGCGGGAGTCGGGTTACGCAGTATTTT.

This clonotype was recorded a few times. The V and J genes are TRBV12-3 or TRBV12-4 and TRBJ1-1; D is unclear. Trimming removed 3 bases from V and 6 bases from J, with 11 bases in between. The CDR3 has 13 amino acids. This chain's CDR3 is CASSFDSWSEAFF. The CDR3, as DNA: TGTGCCAGCAGTTTTGACTCCTGGTCTGAAGCTTTCTTT.

This chain uses TRBV7-7 with TRBJ2-7; TRBD2 aligns across 14 bases. With 5 bases clipped from V and 12 bases from J, the junction kept 9 bases outside the gene matches. The germline gives CDR1 SSHAT, CDR2 FNYEAQ (reference sequence). The CDR3 has 14 amino acids. Here the CDR3 reads CASSAGLAGETLYF. The CDR3 nucleotides read TGTGCCAGCAGCGCGGGACTAGCGGGAGAGACCCTGTACTTC.

This clonotype was recorded a few times. The chain joins TRBV3-1 to TRBJ2-1; tentatively, D is TRBD2 (6 bases). CDR3 length: 15 amino acids. The germline V gene encodes CDR1 LGHDT and CDR2 YNNKEL (reference sequence). With 3 bases removed from V and 4 bases from J, the gap between germline ends came to 13 bases. The CDR3 sequence: CASSHTGLLYNEQFF. The CDR3 region has the DNA TGTGCCAGCAGCCATACGGGACTTTTATACAATGAGCAGTTCTTC.

This clonotype has at least ten counts. A clone one base away is much larger, so this may be a read error. The rearrangement joins TRBV7-2 to TRBJ1-2; possibly TRBD1 for D (6 bases). CDR3 length equals 14 residues. Germline CDR1 reads SGHTA; CDR2 reads FQGNSA. The chain's CDR3 is CASSVANQGYGYTF. In DNA form, the CDR3 reads TGTGCCAGCAGCGTAGCTAACCAGGGGTATGGCTACACCTTC.

The chain uses TRBV25-1 and TRBJ2-5; TRBD1 aligns across 8 bases. The DNA end is more similar to TRBJ2-7, so the J call may be wrong. Germline loops: CDR1 MGHDK, CDR2 SYGVNS. CDR3 length: 13 amino acids. CDR3: CASSRDRWHEQYF. The CDR3 nucleotides read TGTGCCAGCAGTAGGGACAGGTGGCACGAGCAGTACTTC.

A few counts support this clonotype. In nucleotides, the CDR3 is TGCGCCAGCAGCCAAGGTCTCACAGATACGCAGTATTTT. It encodes CASSQGLTDTQYF. The chain joins TRBV4-3 to TRBJ2-3; D remains ambiguous. The CDR3 length is 13 residues. Trimming removed 1 base from V and 2 bases from J, with 4 bases in between. Germline V gene lookup returns CDR1 LGHNA and CDR2 YSLEER.

The V gene is TRBV7-9, the J gene TRBJ2-7; D may be TRBD1 (6 bases). Germline CDR1 is SEHNR and CDR2 is FQNEAQ (reference sequence). There are 11 residues in the CDR3. V was cut by 3 bases and J by 12 bases, with 12 bases left in between. CDR3 bases: TGTGCCAGCAGCTTTTTCGGGACACCGTACTTC. The encoded protein is CASSFFGTPYF.

This clonotype was counted a few times. This sequence joins TRBV6-1 and TRBJ2-7, with 13 bases fitting TRBD2. Germline lookup yields CDR1 MNHNS and CDR2 SASEGT. The ends lost 3 bases at V and 3 bases at J; junction bases unmatched: 5. This CDR3 has 16 amino acids. CDR3: CASSDDRLAGGYEQYF. CDR3 in DNA: TGTGCCAGCAGTGATGATAGACTAGCGGGAGGCTACGAGCAGTACTTC.

This clonotype was recorded a few times. This rearrangement joins TRBV9 to TRBJ2-5; D ambiguous. Gene TRBJ2-7 matches the end of the DNA better, so the J call may be wrong. Germline lookup yields CDR1 SGDLS and CDR2 YYNGEE. The CDR3 covers 13 residues. The CDR3 sequence: CASSGRDLSEQYF. CDR3 in DNA: TGTGCCAGCAGCGGCCGAGACCTCAGCGAGCAGTACTTC.

Concerning this clonotype: A read error may account for a junction end that differs from germline. This rearrangement joins TRBV20-1 to TRBJ1-6; tentative D call: TRBD1 (5 bases). The CDR3 extends over 15 amino acids. Germline CDR1 is DFQATT and CDR2 is SNEGSKA (reference sequence). The CDR3 sequence: CSARGVGGEGSPPHF. In DNA form, the CDR3 reads TGCAGTGCTAGAGGGGTGGGGGGAGAGGGTTCACCCCCCCACTTT.

The genes are TRBV28 and TRBJ2-7, with 10 bases identical to TRBD1. The CDR3 is 14 amino acids. V dropped 7 bases and J dropped 5; count of bases not matched to a gene: 8. Germline CDR1 and CDR2: MDHEN and SYDVKM. CDR3 sequence: CASTTGQGFHEQYF. CDR3 nucleotides: TGTGCCAGCACTACGGGACAGGGGTTCCACGAGCAGTACTTC.